The source of this T cell receptor (beta chain) is a study of response to subunit inactivated influenza vaccine. Study-wide results and limits: Few new T cells, the authors suggested, are recruited by each seasonal influenza vaccination.

TCRdb processed the RT-PCR reads anew with MiXCR; each CDR3 protein has one entry. The sample contains about 520,000 distinct CDR3 sequences, 25% of which appear only once. Notes on this clonotype: Its antigen remains unknown.

Trimming removed 4 bases at V and 1 base at J, with 10 bases between. The germline gives CDR1 SQVTM, CDR2 ANQGSEA. The CDR3 loop spans 14 amino acids. The chain employs TRBV29-1 and TRBJ2-2; D remains unclear. The specimen was CD4+ T cells sorted from PBMCs, collected about 5 days after vaccination. The TCR comes from a man aged 50-59 years who received an inactivated influenza vaccine. The CDR3 sequence is CSVGQILNTGELFF. CDR3 coding DNA: TGCAGCGTTGGCCAGATCCTGAACACCGGGGAGCTGTTTTTT.